This T cell receptor (beta chain) was recorded in a study of T cell changes during pregnancy in multiple sclerosis. Measured with immunoSEQ multiplex PCR; TCRdb has only the in-frame clones, and not every one. Here the sample spans some 48,000 clones, approximately 96% being singletons. Specimen: peripheral blood, collected in the second trimester of pregnancy. This receptor was identified in a female donor with multiple sclerosis, enrolled in a pregnancy study.

DNA for the CDR3: TGTGCCAGTAGTATTTCCCGGGACAGAGATGGCTACACCTTC. Protein product: CASSISRDRDGYTF. J is TRBJ1-2 and V is TRBV19; 7 bases match TRBD1. The germline gives CDR1 LNHDA, CDR2 SQIVND (reference sequence). The CDR3 sequence is 14 residues long. The V and J ends lost 3 bases and 6 bases, in that order; junction bases with no gene match: 7.